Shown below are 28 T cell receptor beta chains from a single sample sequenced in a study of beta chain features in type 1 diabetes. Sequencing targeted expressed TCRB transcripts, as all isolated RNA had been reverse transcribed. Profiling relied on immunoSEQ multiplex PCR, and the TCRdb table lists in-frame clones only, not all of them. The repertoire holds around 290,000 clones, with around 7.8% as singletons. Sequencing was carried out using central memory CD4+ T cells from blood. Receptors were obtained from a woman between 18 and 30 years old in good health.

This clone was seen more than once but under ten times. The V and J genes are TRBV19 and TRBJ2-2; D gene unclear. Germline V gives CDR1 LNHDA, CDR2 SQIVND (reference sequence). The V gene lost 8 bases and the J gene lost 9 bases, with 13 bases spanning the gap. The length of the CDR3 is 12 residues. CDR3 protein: CASAKPVRELFF. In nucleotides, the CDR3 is TGTGCCAGTGCCAAACCCGTACGGGAGCTGTTTTTT.

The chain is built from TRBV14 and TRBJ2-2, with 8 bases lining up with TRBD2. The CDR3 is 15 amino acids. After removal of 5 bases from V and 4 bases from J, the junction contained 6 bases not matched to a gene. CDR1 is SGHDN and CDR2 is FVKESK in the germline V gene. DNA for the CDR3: TGTGCCAGCAGCAGAAGCGGGAGTGTCACCGGGGAGCTGTTTTTT. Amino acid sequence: CASSRSGSVTGELFF.

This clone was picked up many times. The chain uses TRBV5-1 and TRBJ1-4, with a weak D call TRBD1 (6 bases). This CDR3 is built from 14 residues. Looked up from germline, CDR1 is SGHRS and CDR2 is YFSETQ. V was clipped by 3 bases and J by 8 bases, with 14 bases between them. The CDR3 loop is CASSWGQESEKLFF. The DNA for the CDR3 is TGCGCCAGCAGCTGGGGACAAGAGTCGGAAAAACTGTTTTTT.

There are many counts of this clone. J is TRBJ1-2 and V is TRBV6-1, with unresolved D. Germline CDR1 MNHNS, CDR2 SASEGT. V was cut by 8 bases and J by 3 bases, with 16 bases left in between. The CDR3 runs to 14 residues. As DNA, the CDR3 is TGTGCCAGCTGGAAACCAACAGCTGACTATGGCTACACCTTC. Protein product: CASWKPTADYGYTF.

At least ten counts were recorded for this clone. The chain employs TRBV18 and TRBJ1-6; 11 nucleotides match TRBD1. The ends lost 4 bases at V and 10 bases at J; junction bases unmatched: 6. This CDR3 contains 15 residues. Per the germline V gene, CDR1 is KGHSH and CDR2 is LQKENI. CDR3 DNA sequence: TGTGCCAGCTCACAAGGGACAGGGGGGATATCACCCCTCCACTTT. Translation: CASSQGTGGISPLHF.

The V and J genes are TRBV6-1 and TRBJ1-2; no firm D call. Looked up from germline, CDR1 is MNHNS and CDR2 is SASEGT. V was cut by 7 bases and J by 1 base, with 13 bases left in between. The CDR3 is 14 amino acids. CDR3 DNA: TGTGCCAGCAACCTGAACAGTGTTAACTATGGCTACACCTTC. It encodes CASNLNSVNYGYTF.

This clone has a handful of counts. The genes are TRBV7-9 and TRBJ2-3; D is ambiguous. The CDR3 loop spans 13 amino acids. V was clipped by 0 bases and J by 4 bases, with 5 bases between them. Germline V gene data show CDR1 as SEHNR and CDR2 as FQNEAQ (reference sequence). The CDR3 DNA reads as TGTGCCAGCAGCTTAGCGTTTCCAGATACGCAGTATTTT. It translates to CASSLAFPDTQYF.

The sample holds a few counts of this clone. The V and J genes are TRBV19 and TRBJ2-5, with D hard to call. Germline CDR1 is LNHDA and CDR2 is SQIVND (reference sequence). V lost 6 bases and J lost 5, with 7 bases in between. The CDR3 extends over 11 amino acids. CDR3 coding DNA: TGTGCCAGTAGCCGATGGGAGACCCAGTACTTC. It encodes CASSRWETQYF.

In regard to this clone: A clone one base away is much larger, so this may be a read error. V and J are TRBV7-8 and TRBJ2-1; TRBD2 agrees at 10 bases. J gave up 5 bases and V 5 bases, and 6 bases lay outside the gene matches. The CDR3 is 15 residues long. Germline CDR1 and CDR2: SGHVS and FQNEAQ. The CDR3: CASSPSGGAHNEQFF. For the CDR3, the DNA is TGTGCCAGCAGCCCCAGCGGGGGGGCCCACAATGAGCAGTTCTTC.

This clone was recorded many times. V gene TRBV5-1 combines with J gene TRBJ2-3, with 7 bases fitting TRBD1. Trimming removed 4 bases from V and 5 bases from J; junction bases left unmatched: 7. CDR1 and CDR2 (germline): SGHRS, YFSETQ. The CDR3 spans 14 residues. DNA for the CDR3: TGCGCCAGCAGCCAAATGACAGGGAGAGATACGCAGTATTTT. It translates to CASSQMTGRDTQYF.

The DNA of the CDR3 is TGTGCCAGCTCACCACAGGGGTCTGAAGCTTTCTTT. It yields the protein CASSPQGSEAFF. This chain joins TRBV18 and TRBJ1-1, with D tentatively TRBD1 (5 bases). The CDR3 contains 12 residues. V was trimmed by 1 base and J by 6 bases, leaving 6 bases between them. Germline V gives CDR1 KGHSH, CDR2 LQKENI.

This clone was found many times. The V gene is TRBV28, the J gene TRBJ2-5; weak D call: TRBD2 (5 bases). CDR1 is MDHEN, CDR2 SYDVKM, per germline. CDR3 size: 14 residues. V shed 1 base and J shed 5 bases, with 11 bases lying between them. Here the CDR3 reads CASSLSLRRETQYF. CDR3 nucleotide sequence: TGTGCCAGCAGTTTATCCCTACGGAGGGAGACCCAGTACTTC.

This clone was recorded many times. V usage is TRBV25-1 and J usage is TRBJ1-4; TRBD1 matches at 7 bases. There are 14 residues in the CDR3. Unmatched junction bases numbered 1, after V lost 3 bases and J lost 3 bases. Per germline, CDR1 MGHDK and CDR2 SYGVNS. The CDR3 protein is CASSDGTANEKLFF. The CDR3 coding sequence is TGTGCCAGCAGTGACGGGACAGCTAATGAAAAACTGTTTTTT.

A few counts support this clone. The CDR3 region has the DNA TGTGCCAGCAGGCCACCCGGGACAGTCAGCTCTGGGGCCAACGTCCTGACTTTC. Translated: CASRPPGTVSSGANVLTF. This chain connects TRBV27 to TRBJ2-6, with 7 nucleotides matching TRBD1. Germline V gene sequence: CDR1 MNHEY, CDR2 SMNVEV (reference sequence). The V and J ends lost 6 bases and 0 bases, in that order; junction bases with no gene match: 11. The CDR3 has 18 amino acids.

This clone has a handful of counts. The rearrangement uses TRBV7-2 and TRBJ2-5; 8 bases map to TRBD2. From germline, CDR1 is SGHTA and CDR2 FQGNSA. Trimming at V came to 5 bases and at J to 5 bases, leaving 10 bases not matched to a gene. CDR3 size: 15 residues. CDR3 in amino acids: CASSRSAGGRETQYF. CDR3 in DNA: TGTGCCAGCAGCCGGTCGGCGGGGGGCCGGGAGACCCAGTACTTC.

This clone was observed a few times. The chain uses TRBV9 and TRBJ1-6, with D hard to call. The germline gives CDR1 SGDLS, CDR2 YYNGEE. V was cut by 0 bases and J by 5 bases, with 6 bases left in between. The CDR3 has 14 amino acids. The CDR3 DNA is TGTGCCAGCAGCGTAGTTTCGGATAATTCACCCCTCCACTTT. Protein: CASSVVSDNSPLHF.

In nucleotides, the CDR3 is TGCGCCAGCAGCCAAGATTGGCTAGCGGGATCGGTGAGCACAGATACGCAGTATTTT. Translated, it gives CASSQDWLAGSVSTDTQYF. This chain links TRBV4-3 with TRBJ2-3; 9 nucleotides line up with TRBD2. The CDR3 loop spans 19 amino acids. With V trimmed by 0 bases and J by 0 bases, 10 bases remained unmatched. Germline V gives CDR1 LGHNA, CDR2 YSLEER.

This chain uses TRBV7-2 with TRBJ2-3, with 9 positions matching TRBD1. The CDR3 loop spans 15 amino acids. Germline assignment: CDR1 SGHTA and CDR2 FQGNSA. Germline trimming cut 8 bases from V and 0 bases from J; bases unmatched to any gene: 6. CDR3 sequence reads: CASEDRGSSTDTQYF. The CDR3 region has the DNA TGTGCCAGCGAGGACAGGGGCTCTAGCACAGATACGCAGTATTTT.

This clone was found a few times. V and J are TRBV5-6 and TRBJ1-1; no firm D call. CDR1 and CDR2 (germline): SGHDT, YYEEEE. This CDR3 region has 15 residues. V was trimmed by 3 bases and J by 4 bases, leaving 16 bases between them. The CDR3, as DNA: TGTGCCAGCAGCTATCTAACCTCAGGAGGCACTGAAGCTTTCTTT. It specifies CASSYLTSGGTEAFF.

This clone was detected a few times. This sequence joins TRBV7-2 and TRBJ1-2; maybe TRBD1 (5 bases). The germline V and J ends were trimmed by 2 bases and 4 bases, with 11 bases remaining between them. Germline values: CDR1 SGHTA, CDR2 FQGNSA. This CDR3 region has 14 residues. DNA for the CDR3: TGTGCCAGCAGCTTAAGTCAGGGAATCTATGGCTACACCTTC. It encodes CASSLSQGIYGYTF.

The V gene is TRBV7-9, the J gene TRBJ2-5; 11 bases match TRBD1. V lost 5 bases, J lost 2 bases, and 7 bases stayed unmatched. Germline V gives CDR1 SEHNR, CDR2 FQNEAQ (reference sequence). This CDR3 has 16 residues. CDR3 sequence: CASSQGDRGKQETQYF. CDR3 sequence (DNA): TGTGCCAGCAGCCAAGGGGACAGGGGGAAACAAGAGACCCAGTACTTC.

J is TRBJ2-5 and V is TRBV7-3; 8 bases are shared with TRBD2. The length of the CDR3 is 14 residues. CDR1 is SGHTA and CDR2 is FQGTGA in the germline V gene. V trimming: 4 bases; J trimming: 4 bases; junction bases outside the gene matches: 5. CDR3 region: CASSSQGTRETQYF. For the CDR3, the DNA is TGTGCCAGCAGCTCACAAGGGACTAGAGAGACCCAGTACTTC.

The CDR3 region has the DNA TGTGCCAGCAGCCAGAGGGGGGGGCCTGGCAGCAAGGAGTTCTTC. Protein sequence: CASSQRGGPGSKEFF. The chain carries TRBV4-2 and TRBJ2-1; D perhaps matches TRBD2 (7 bases). The CDR3 has 15 residues. The germline gives CDR1 LGHNA, CDR2 YNFKEQ. Trimming pared 3 bases from V and 14 bases from J, leaving 23 bases between.

CDR3 in amino acids: CAAGSLRGEQYF. The CDR3 coding sequence is TGTGCCGCGGGCAGCCTCCGAGGCGAGCAGTACTTC. This chain uses TRBV7-8 with TRBJ2-7, with D possibly TRBD2 on 5 matching bases. CDR1 SGHVS and CDR2 FQNEAQ come from the germline V gene. The CDR3 runs 12 residues. The V and J ends lost 11 bases and 6 bases respectively, with 17 bases between them.

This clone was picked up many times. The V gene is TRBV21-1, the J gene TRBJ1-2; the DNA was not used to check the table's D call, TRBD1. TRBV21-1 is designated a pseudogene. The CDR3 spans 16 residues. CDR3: CASSPRDRTANYGYTF. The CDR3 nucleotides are TGTGCCAGCAGCCCCCGGGACAGGACAGCTAACTATGGCTACACCTTC.

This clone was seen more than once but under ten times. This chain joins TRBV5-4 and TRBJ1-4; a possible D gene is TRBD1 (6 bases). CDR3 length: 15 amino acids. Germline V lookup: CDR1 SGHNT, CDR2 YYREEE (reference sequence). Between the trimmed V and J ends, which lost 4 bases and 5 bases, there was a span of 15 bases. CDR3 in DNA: TGTGCCAGCAGCACCGCAGGGGAGGCGAATGAAAAACTGTTTTTT. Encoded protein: CASSTAGEANEKLFF.

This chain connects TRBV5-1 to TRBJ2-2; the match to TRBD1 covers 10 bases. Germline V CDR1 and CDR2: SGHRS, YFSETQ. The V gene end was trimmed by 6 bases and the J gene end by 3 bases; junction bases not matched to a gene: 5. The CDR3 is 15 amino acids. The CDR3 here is CASTSTGGYTGELFF. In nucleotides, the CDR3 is TGCGCCAGCACCTCGACAGGGGGCTACACCGGGGAGCTGTTTTTT.

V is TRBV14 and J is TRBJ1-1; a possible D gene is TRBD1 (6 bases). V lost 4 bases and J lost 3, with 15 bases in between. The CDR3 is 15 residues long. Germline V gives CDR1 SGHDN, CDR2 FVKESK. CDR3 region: CASSRRMGAYTEAFF. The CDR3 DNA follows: TGTGCCAGCAGCCGGCGCATGGGGGCTTACACTGAAGCTTTCTTT.